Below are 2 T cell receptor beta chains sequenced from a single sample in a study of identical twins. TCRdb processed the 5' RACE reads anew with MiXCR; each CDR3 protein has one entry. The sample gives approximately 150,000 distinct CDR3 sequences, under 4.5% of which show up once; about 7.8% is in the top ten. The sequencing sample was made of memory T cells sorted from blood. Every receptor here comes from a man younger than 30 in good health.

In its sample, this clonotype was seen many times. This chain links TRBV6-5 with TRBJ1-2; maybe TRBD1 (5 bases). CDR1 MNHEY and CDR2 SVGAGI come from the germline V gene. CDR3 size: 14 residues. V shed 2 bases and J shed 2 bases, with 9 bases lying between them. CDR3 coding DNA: TGTGCCAGCAGTTACGCTGGGGCCAACTATGGCTACACCTTC. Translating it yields CASSYAGANYGYTF.

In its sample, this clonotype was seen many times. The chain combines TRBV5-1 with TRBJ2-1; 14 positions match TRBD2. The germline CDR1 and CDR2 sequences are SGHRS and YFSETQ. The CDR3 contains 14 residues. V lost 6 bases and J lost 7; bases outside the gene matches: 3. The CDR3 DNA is TGCGCCAGCATGGGGACTAGCGGGAGAAATGAGCAGTTCTTC. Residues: CASMGTSGRNEQFF.